Presented here are 27 T cell receptor beta chains from one specimen sequenced in a study of post-analysis software for immune sequencing data. The study's findings and limits: Relative to controls, patients had a few TRBV segments at higher frequency, with TRBV5-6, TRBV5-1 and TRBV20-1 among these.

TCR beta cDNA libraries included unique molecular identifiers. TCRdb re-called the PCR reads with MiXCR, one entry per CDR3 protein. The table shows around 260,000 distinct CDR3 sequences, with 35% to 40% occurring only once. For these receptors, no antigen is known. The sample taken for sequencing was blood. These receptors all come from a girl aged 10-17 years with multiple sclerosis.

This clonotype was picked up a small number of times. V and J are TRBV27 and TRBJ2-3, with TRBD2 identical over 9 bases. The V and J ends lost 4 bases and 1 base, in that order; junction bases with no gene match: 3. The CDR3 loop spans 15 amino acids. CDR1 is MNHEY, CDR2 SMNVEV, per germline (reference sequence). The CDR3 is CASSSRTSGTDTQYF. The CDR3 region has the DNA TGTGCCAGCAGTTCCCGGACTAGCGGCACAGATACGCAGTATTTT.

In regard to this clonotype: Just one base apart from a much larger clone, this may be a read error. J is TRBJ1-5 and V is TRBV12-3 or TRBV12-4, with a tentative D call TRBD1 (5 bases). This CDR3 comprises 16 residues. V shed 6 bases and J shed 1 base, with 16 bases lying between them. CDR3 amino acids: CASRGGWGSSNQPQHF. The CDR3 nucleotides read TGTGCCAGCAGAGGTGGGTGGGGGTCGAGCAATCAGCCCCAGCATTTT.

The chain is built from TRBV2 and TRBJ2-1, with 7 nucleotides matching TRBD2. This CDR3 has 13 amino acids. Germline V gene lookup returns CDR1 SNHLY and CDR2 FYNNEI. With V trimmed by 3 bases and J by 8 bases, 4 bases remained unmatched. The CDR3 loop reads CASSEKGGDEQFF. For the CDR3, the DNA is TGTGCCAGCAGTGAGAAGGGAGGGGATGAGCAGTTCTTC.

V is TRBV7-2 and J is TRBJ2-7; 8 bases align to TRBD1. The CDR3 extends over 15 amino acids. V trimming: 2 bases; J trimming: 5 bases; junction bases outside the gene matches: 8. CDR1 is SGHTA and CDR2 is FQGNSA in the germline V gene. CDR3 nucleotide sequence: TGTGCCAGCAGCTTACGGGCAGGGGGCTGGGACGAGCAGTACTTC. Its translation is CASSLRAGGWDEQYF.

The V call is TRBV2, the J call TRBJ1-1; the D gene is possibly TRBD1 (6 bases). The germline gives CDR1 SNHLY, CDR2 FYNNEI. The CDR3 spans 13 residues. With 6 bases removed from V and 5 bases from J, the gap between germline ends came to 13 bases. CDR3 DNA: TGTGCCAGCAGCTCGGACAGTAAGACTGAAGCTTTCTTT. Translated: CASSSDSKTEAFF.

Concerning this clonotype itself: This sequence may be a read error, since a much larger clone differs from it by one base. J is TRBJ2-1 and V is TRBV7-8, with a possible D match to TRBD2 (6 bases). CDR3 size: 12 residues. V lost 5 bases and J lost 15, with 17 bases in between. CDR1 and CDR2 from the germline V gene are SGHVS and FQNEAQ. DNA of the CDR3: TGTGCCAGCAGCCCGCCTAGCGAGAGGGGGTTCTTC. Amino acid sequence: CASSPPSERGFF.

This clonotype appeared many times. The J gene is TRBJ2-3, the V gene TRBV12-3 or TRBV12-4, with TRBD1 as a possible D gene (6 bases). V was pared by 3 bases and J by 6 bases, with 16 bases between. The CDR3 runs to 15 residues. CDR3 loop: CASSFRQGMSDTQYF. As DNA, the CDR3 is TGTGCCAGCAGTTTCCGGCAGGGGATGTCGGATACGCAGTATTTT.

This clonotype was picked up many times. This rearrangement joins TRBV5-5 to TRBJ1-1; D unclear. V lost 2 bases to trimming and J lost 5 bases, with 22 bases between them. The CDR3 length is 17 residues. CDR1 SGHKS and CDR2 YYEKEE come from the germline V gene (reference sequence). CDR3 region: CASSFTRRGASGTEAFF. The CDR3 DNA follows: TGTGCCAGCAGCTTCACCAGGCGGGGTGCTAGTGGGACTGAAGCTTTCTTT.

V and J are TRBV12-3 or TRBV12-4 and TRBJ1-5; possible D gene TRBD1, 5 bases. This CDR3 region has 14 residues. Between the trimmed V and J ends, which lost 3 bases and 4 bases, there was a span of 10 bases. The CDR3 protein is CASSFGGVNQPQHF. For the CDR3, the DNA is TGTGCCAGCAGTTTTGGAGGGGTAAATCAGCCCCAGCATTTT.

Worth noting for this clonotype: A much larger clone differs from this one at a single base, so this may be a read error. This chain uses TRBV6-1 with TRBJ2-7, with D hard to call. The CDR3 loop spans 11 amino acids. Germline values: CDR1 MNHNS, CDR2 SASEGT. CDR3 nucleotides: TGTGCCAGCAGGAAGACCTACGAGCAGGACTTC. This translates into CASRKTYEQDF.

This clonotype was observed many times. This chain uses TRBV4-1 with TRBJ2-1; TRBD2 agrees at 7 bases. CDR3 length: 15 amino acids. Per the germline V gene, CDR1 is MGHRA and CDR2 is YSYEKL. Losses at the gene ends were 0 bases for V and 1 base for J; bases not matched to a gene: 0. The CDR3 sequence is CASSQELASYNEQFF. DNA for the CDR3: TGCGCCAGCAGCCAAGAACTAGCGTCCTACAATGAGCAGTTCTTC.

This clonotype was observed many times. The chain is built from TRBV10-3 and TRBJ1-4; D unresolved. Between the trimmed V and J ends, which lost 8 bases and 0 bases, there was a span of 13 bases. CDR1 is ENHRY, CDR2 SYGVKD, per germline. The CDR3 runs to 15 residues. In nucleotides, the CDR3 is TGTGCCATCCAAAGATCCTATGCAACTAATGAAAAACTGTTTTTT. This encodes CAIQRSYATNEKLFF.

Details on this clonotype: This clone may be a read error of a much larger clone one base away. The chain recombines TRBV4-1 with TRBJ2-3, with a possible D match to TRBD2 (5 bases). The germline V gene has CDR1 MGHRA and CDR2 YSYEKL. The V gene lost 4 bases and the J gene lost 12 bases, with 14 bases spanning the gap. This CDR3 comprises 12 residues. The CDR3 coding sequence is TGCGCCAGCAGCCCCGGCGGGTTAGACCAGTATTTT. As protein: CASSPGGLDQYF.

V is TRBV6-5 and J is TRBJ2-7, with 10 positions matching TRBD1. This CDR3 region has 14 residues. V trimming: 8 bases; J trimming: 1 base; junction bases outside the gene matches: 5. Germline V CDR1 and CDR2: MNHEY, SVGAGI. CDR3 coding DNA: TGTGCCAGCGGAGGGACAGGGGCATCCTACGAGCAGTACTTC. Encoded protein: CASGGTGASYEQYF.

In this sample, this clonotype turned up many times. The chain links TRBV2 to TRBJ2-3; D might be TRBD2 (6 bases). The V end lost 4 bases, the J end lost 1 base, and 12 bases lay between the germline ends. Germline V gene data show CDR1 as SNHLY and CDR2 as FYNNEI. CDR3 length equals 15 residues. In DNA, the CDR3 is TGTGCCAGCAGTGCTCGGGACTTACGCACAGATACGCAGTATTTT. It encodes CASSARDLRTDTQYF.

The J gene is TRBJ2-1, the V gene TRBV6-6; 10 bases are shared with TRBD2. Losses at the gene ends were 2 bases for V and 7 bases for J; bases not matched to a gene: 11. Germline V gene data show CDR1 as MNHNY and CDR2 as SVGAGI (reference sequence). The CDR3 has 17 amino acids. The CDR3 DNA is TGTGCCAGCAGTTACCCAAATAAGCGGGAGGGCCTTAATGAGCAGTTCTTC. Amino acids: CASSYPNKREGLNEQFF.

Concerning this clonotype itself: It may be a read error: a sequence one base away is much more abundant. This chain uses TRBV11-2 with TRBJ2-1, with unresolved D. The CDR3 runs 15 residues. Germline V CDR1 and CDR2: SGHAT, FQNNGV. CDR3 sequence: CASSLDPVRYNEQVF. The CDR3 DNA reads TGTGCCAGCAGCTTAGATCCGGTCAGGTACAATGAGCAGGTCTTC.

The chain uses TRBV2 and TRBJ1-5; 7 bases align to TRBD1. With 5 bases clipped from V and 4 bases from J, the junction kept 8 bases outside the gene matches. CDR1 is SNHLY and CDR2 is FYNNEI in the germline V gene. This CDR3 has 15 residues. The chain's CDR3 is CASSPHRGANQPQHF. CDR3 coding DNA: TGTGCCAGCAGTCCCCACAGGGGCGCGAATCAGCCCCAGCATTTT.

To note about this clonotype: A read error may produce the germline difference seen at one junction end. V gene TRBV7-2 combines with J gene TRBJ2-1; D remains ambiguous. CDR1 is SGHTA, CDR2 FQGNSA, per germline. This CDR3 comprises 15 residues. The DNA for the CDR3 is TGTGCCAGCAGCTTAGCGCGCAGTAAATACAGTGAGCAGTTCTTC. It translates to CASSLARSKYSEQFF.

This clonotype was seen at least ten times. CDR3 region: CASSSYSSGGTQETQYF. The CDR3 region has the DNA TGTGCCAGCAGCTCGTACAGTAGCGGGGGGACGCAAGAGACCCAGTACTTC. The chain combines TRBV7-9 with TRBJ2-5; 10 bases map to TRBD2. Looked up from germline, CDR1 is SEHNR and CDR2 is FQNEAQ (reference sequence). V lost 4 bases and J lost 2; bases outside the gene matches: 10. This CDR3 region has 17 residues.

The chain uses TRBV6-5 and TRBJ2-2, with D uncertain. Trimming cost V 6 bases and J 4 bases, with 6 bases left between them. From germline, CDR1 is MNHEY and CDR2 SVGAGI. The CDR3 totals 12 residues. The DNA for the CDR3 is TGTGCCAGCAGAGGGCCCACCGGGGAGCTGTTTTTT. Translated, it gives CASRGPTGELFF.

Comment on this clonotype: This may be a read error: a much more frequent sequence differs by one nucleotide. V usage is TRBV6-6 and J usage is TRBJ1-2; tentatively, D is TRBD1 (5 bases). The length of the CDR3 is 12 residues. Looked up from germline, CDR1 is MNHNY and CDR2 is SVGAGI (reference sequence). DNA for the CDR3: TGTGCCAACAGTTTGCGGGGGGATGGCTACACCTTC. Protein sequence: CANSLRGDGYTF.

The chain has TRBV7-2 and TRBJ1-1; no firm D call. The germline V and J ends were trimmed by 2 bases and 7 bases, with 5 bases remaining between them. The germline V gene encodes CDR1 SGHTA and CDR2 FQGNSA. The CDR3 is 11 amino acids. The CDR3 DNA reads TGTGCCAGCAGCTTAACGAGTGAAGCTTTCTTT. Protein product: CASSLTSEAFF.

On this clonotype itself: A much larger clone lies a single base off, so this may be a read error. The chain uses TRBV4-1 and TRBJ2-1, with TRBD1 identical over 9 bases. Germline-derived CDR1 and CDR2 are MGHRA and YSYEKL. Germline trimming cut 3 bases from V and 0 bases from J; bases unmatched to any gene: 18. The CDR3 spans 21 residues. CDR3 sequence (DNA): TGCGCCAGCAGCCAGGGATCCGGGACAGGGTTGGTGTCGAGCTCCTACAATGAGCAGTTCTTC. This encodes CASSQGSGTGLVSSSYNEQFF.

This clonotype was recorded at least ten times. This chain connects TRBV10-3 to TRBJ2-3; no definite D call. This CDR3 comprises 12 residues. V lost 10 bases to trimming and J lost 2 bases, with 10 bases between them. Germline V gene lookup returns CDR1 ENHRY and CDR2 SYGVKD. In DNA, the CDR3 is TGTGCCACACGGACCGACACAGATACGCAGTATTTT. It is translated as CATRTDTDTQYF.

About this clonotype itself: This clone may be a read error of a much larger clone one base away. The V gene is TRBV20-1, the J gene TRBJ1-6; D remains ambiguous. Between the trimmed V and J ends, which lost 1 base and 10 bases, there was a span of 17 bases. Germline V gene data show CDR1 as DFQATT and CDR2 as SNEGSKA (reference sequence). CDR3 length: 15 residues. CDR3 coding DNA: TGCAGTGCTAGAGGTGTAGTGGGTCCGGGGTCACCCCTCCACTTT. Translation gives CSARGVVGPGSPLHF.

V is TRBV27 and J is TRBJ2-5; tentative D call: TRBD2 (7 bases). V lost 4 bases and J 9 bases, leaving 21 bases between the germline ends. The CDR3 runs 15 residues. Germline values: CDR1 MNHEY, CDR2 SMNVEV (reference sequence). Here the CDR3 DNA reads TGTGCCAGCAGTTACAGGACTAGGGGGTCCGGGGCCCAGTACTTC. Translated: CASSYRTRGSGAQYF.